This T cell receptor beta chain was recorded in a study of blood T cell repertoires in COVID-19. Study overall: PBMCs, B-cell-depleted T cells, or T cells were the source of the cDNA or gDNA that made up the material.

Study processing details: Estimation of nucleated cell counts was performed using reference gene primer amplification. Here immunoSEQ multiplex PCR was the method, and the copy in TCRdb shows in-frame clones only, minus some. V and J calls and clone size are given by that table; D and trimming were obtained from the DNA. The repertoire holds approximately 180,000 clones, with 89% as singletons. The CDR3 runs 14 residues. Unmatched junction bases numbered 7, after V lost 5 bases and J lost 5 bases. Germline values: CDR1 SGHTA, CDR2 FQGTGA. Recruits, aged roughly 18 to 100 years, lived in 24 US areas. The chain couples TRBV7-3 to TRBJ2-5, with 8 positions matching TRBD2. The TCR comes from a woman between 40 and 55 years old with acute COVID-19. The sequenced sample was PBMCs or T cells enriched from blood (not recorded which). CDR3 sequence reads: CASSPGGARETQYF. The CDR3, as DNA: TGTGCCAGCAGCCCCGGGGGGGCCCGGGAGACCCAGTACTTC.